Described below is a single T cell receptor beta chain sequence and its context. Antigen specificity is unknown. This entry belongs to a study of T-cell reconstitution after alpha-beta-depleted transplantation in children. Findings of the study overall: Once a year had passed after transplant, T-cell counts and diversity came mostly from newly produced T cells. Expanded graft clones, several hundred of them, were reportedly the source of alpha-beta T cells about two months after transplant.

For TCRbeta, the library was prepared with unique molecular identifiers. TCRdb reanalysed the PCR reads using MiXCR and keeps one entry per CDR3 protein. The profile shows just under 350,000 distinct CDR3 sequences, roughly 16% of them singletons. V was cut by 6 bases and J by 1 base, with 18 bases left in between. Germline CDR1 reads DFQATT; CDR2 reads SNEGSKA (reference sequence). The CDR3 runs to 15 residues. The receptor comes from a male patient aged 2-9 years who had a stem cell transplant for acute lymphoblastic leukemia, so the T cells may come from the graft donor. The chain uses TRBV20-1 and TRBJ2-5; D remains ambiguous. The sample consisted of PBMCs, mostly from graft donor cells, taken 360 days after TCRalphabeta/CD19-depleted stem cell transplant. In DNA, the CDR3 is TGCAGTGCGCCACGTGGCGGCAGTTTCCAAGAGACCCAGTACTTC. It specifies CSAPRGGSFQETQYF.